The clone carrying this T cell receptor (beta chain) has a count of ten or more. This record comes from a study of tumor-infiltrating lymphocytes in oesophageal squamous cell carcinoma. Trimming removed 6 bases from V and 0 bases from J; junction bases left unmatched: 10. The CDR3 loop spans 17 amino acids. Germline V lookup: CDR1 MGHRA, CDR2 YSYEKL. Using its own MiXCR run on the PCR reads, TCRdb lists one record per CDR3 protein. The sample carries 23,000 or so distinct CDR3 sequences, roughly two fifths recorded once. The source of this sequence is a male donor with esophageal squamous cell carcinoma. The rearrangement links TRBV4-1 to TRBJ1-5; the match to TRBD1 covers 8 bases. The source material was esophageal tumor tissue. The CDR3 is CASSRGQGQDSNQPQHF. The CDR3 coding sequence is TGCGCCAGCAGTCGTGGACAGGGTCAAGATAGCAATCAGCCCCAGCATTTT.